This TCR beta chain was documented in a study of T cells in Graves' hyperthyroidism and ophthalmopathy. From RNA transcripts, TCR beta CDR3 regions were amplified. TCR CDR3 regions were first amplified by RT-PCR with HTBI primers. TCRdb processed the multiplex PCR reads anew with MiXCR; each CDR3 protein has one entry. The profile shows 300,000 to 400,000 distinct CDR3 sequences, roughly a fifth of them singletons. This clonotype was found many times. Diagnosis of hyperthyroidism was new in patients aged 18 to 65, and its duration was under 2 months. This CDR3 region has 15 residues. The trim removed 2 bases at V and 10 bases at J, leaving 6 bases unmatched. The germline V gene encodes CDR1 SGHVS and CDR2 FQNEAQ.

V gene TRBV7-8 combines with J gene TRBJ2-1; TRBD2 agrees at 12 bases. The sample was blood. This TCR was recovered from a woman in her forties or fifties with Graves' hyperthyroidism. CDR3 DNA sequence: TGTGCCAGCAGCTTAATGACTAGCGGGAGAAGGGAGCAGTTCTTC. This gives the protein CASSLMTSGRREQFF.